A selection of T cell receptor beta chains follows, all from one sample in a study of blood T cell repertoires in COVID-19. Generated by immunoSEQ multiplex PCR, the TCRdb table keeps only in-frame clones and is missing some. The sample records 150,000 to 200,000 clones, roughly four fifths being singletons. The specimen was peripheral blood. Every receptor here comes from a human donor in a cohort sampled during active COVID-19. The CDR3 runs from the conserved cysteine through the conserved F or W. Each record gives: D gene, J gene, clone size, V gene, CDR3 DNA, CDR3 protein. A D gene is named only where the DNA matches it firmly. The size field is filled for only some rows; it gives once, few, many or a size class.

-,TRBJ2-1,-,TRBV30,TGTGCCTGGAGTGACTTGAGCTCCTACAATGAGCAGTTCTTC,CAWSDLSSYNEQFF
-,TRBJ2-3,-,TRBV7-2,TGTGCCAGCAGCTCCTCAGGAGGCCCTGGGTCCTTATTT,CASSSSGGPGSLF
-,TRBJ1-2,few,TRBV6-2/TRBV6-3,TGTGCCAGCAGTAAGGACAGCGAGACTAACTATGGCTACACCTTC,CASSKDSETNYGYTF
TRBD1,TRBJ1-2,-,TRBV24-1,TGTGCCACCAGTGACGTGACAGGGGGCTACACCTTC,CATSDVTGGYTF
-,TRBJ1-1,-,TRBV10-3,TGTGCCATCAGTGAGTTTGAGACTGAAGCTTTCTTT,CAISEFETEAFF
-,TRBJ1-1,few,TRBV10-3,TGTGCCATCCGGTGGGGGGGCGTCTCTGAAGCTTTCTTT,CAIRWGGVSEAFF
TRBD2,TRBJ2-3,-,TRBV7-2,TGTGCCAGCAGCTTAGCTAGCGGGACTACAGATACGCAGTATTTT,CASSLASGTTDTQYF
-,TRBJ2-7,-,TRBV6-5,TGTGCCAGCAGTTACGTCAGCTCCTACGAGCAGTACTTC,CASSYVSSYEQYF
TRBD1,TRBJ1-4,few,TRBV18,TGTGCCAGCTCACCAGACCGGGACAGGGATGAAAAACTGTTTTTT,CASSPDRDRDEKLFF
TRBD1,TRBJ1-1,-,TRBV7-9,TGTGCCAGCAGCCGCGGACAGGTTGTTGAAGCTTTCTTT,CASSRGQVVEAFF
-,TRBJ2-3,-,TRBV6-5,TGTGCCAGCAGTTACCCGATTGAGGACACCACAGATACGCAGTATTTT,CASSYPIEDTTDTQYF
TRBD1,TRBJ2-7,-,TRBV6-5,TGTGCCAGCAGGCGGGGACAGGGGACAGGCGAGCAGTACTTC,CASRRGQGTGEQYF
TRBD2,TRBJ2-7,-,TRBV9,TGTGCCAGCAGCCCCGGACTAGCTGGCTACGAGCAGTACTTC,CASSPGLAGYEQYF
TRBD2,TRBJ2-1,-,TRBV6-4,TGTGCCAGCAGCCGGGAGGGGGAGGCTTCGGACAATGAGCAGTTCTTC,CASSREGEASDNEQFF
TRBD1,TRBJ2-2,-,TRBV19,TGTGCCAGTAGTATCTTAGAGGGGGCGGCCGGGGAGCTGTTTTTT,CASSILEGAAGELFF
TRBD1,TRBJ1-4,-,TRBV7-2,TGTGCCAGCAGCTTAGGAGACAGGGGGCAGGAAAAACTGTTTTTT,CASSLGDRGQEKLFF
TRBD2,TRBJ2-3,-,TRBV5-1,TGCGCCAGCAGCTTGGCCAGGGTAGCGGGAGCGGATACGCAGTATTTT,CASSLARVAGADTQYF
TRBD1,TRBJ1-1,-,TRBV7-2,TGTGCCAGCAGCTTCGACAGGGTTACTGAAGCTTTCTTT,CASSFDRVTEAFF
TRBD1,TRBJ2-1,-,TRBV18,TGTGCCAGCTCACGGGGACAGGGGAATATCAATGAGCAGTTCTTC,CASSRGQGNINEQFF
TRBD2,TRBJ2-3,-,TRBV7-2,TGTGCCAGCAGCTTAGGGGTGGTCGCTAGCGGGGGAGAAGCGGATACGCAGTATTTT,CASSLGVVASGGEADTQYF
-,TRBJ2-3,-,TRBV24-1,TGTGCCACCAAGGATACAGGGACCGATACGCAGTATTTT,CATKDTGTDTQYF
TRBD2,TRBJ2-7,-,TRBV27,TGTGCCAGCAGTCCACTCCCGACTAGCGGGAGGGTACCCCACGAGCAGTACTTC,CASSPLPTSGRVPHEQYF
-,TRBJ2-6,-,TRBV5-1,TGCGCCAGCAGCCTGGGACACCCCTCTGGGGCCAACGTCCTGACTTTC,CASSLGHPSGANVLTF
-,TRBJ1-1,-,TRBV11-1,TGTGCCAGCAGCCCCGCCGGGACTCCTCAAGCTTTCTTT,CASSPAGTPQAFF